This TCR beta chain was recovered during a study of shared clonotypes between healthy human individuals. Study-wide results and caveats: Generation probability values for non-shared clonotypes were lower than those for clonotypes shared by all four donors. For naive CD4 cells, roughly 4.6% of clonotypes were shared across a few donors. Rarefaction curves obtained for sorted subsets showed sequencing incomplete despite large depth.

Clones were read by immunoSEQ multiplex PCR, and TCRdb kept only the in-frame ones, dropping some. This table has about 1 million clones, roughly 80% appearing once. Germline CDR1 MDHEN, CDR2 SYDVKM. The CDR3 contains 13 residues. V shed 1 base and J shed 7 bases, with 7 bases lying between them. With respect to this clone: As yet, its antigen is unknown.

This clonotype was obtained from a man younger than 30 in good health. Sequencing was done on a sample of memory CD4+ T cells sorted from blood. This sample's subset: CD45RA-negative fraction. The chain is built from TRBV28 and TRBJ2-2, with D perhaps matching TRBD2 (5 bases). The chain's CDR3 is CASSLSGNGELFF. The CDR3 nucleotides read TGTGCCAGCAGTTTATCGGGGAACGGGGAGCTGTTTTTT. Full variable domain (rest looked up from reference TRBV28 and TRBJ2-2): DVKVTQSSRYLVKRTGEKVFLECVQDMDHENMFWYRQDPGLGLRLIYFSYDVKMKEKGDIPEGYSVSREKKERFSLILESASTNQTSMYLCASSLSGNGELFFGEGSRLTVL.